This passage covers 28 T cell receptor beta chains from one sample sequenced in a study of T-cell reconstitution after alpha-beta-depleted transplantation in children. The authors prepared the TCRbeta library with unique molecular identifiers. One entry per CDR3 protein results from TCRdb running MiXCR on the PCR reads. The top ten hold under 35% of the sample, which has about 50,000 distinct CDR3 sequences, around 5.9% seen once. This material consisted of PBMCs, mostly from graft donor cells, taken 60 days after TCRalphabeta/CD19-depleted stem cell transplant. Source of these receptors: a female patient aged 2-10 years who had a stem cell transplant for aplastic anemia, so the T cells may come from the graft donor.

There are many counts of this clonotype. CDR3 protein: CASRGLAGDQETQYF. CDR3 in DNA: TGCGCCAGCAGGGGACTAGCGGGTGATCAAGAGACCCAGTACTTC. The V gene is TRBV5-1, the J gene TRBJ2-5; the match to TRBD2 covers 12 bases. The CDR3 is 15 amino acids. Trimming cost V 5 bases and J 2 bases; bases outside gene matches: 4. Germline CDR1 SGHRS, CDR2 YFSETQ.

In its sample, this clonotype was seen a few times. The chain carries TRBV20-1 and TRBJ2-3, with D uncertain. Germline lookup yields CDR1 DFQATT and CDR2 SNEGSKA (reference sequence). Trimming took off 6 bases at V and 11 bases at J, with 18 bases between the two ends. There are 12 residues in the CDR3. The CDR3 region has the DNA TGCAGTGCGTCAGAGTCAGTTGTTGGGCAGTATTTT. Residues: CSASESVVGQYF.

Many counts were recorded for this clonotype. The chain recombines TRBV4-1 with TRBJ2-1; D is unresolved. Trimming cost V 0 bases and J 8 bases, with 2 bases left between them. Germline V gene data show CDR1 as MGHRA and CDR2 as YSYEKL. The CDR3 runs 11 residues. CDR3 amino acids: CASSQEYEQFF. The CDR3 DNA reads TGCGCCAGCAGCCAAGAGTATGAGCAGTTCTTC.

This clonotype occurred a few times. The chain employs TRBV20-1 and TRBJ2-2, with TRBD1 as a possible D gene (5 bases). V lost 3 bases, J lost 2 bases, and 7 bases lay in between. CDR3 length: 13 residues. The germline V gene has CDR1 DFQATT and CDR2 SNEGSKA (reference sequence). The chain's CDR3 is CSASRENTGELFF. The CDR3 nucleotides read TGCAGTGCTAGCAGGGAAAACACCGGGGAGCTGTTTTTT.

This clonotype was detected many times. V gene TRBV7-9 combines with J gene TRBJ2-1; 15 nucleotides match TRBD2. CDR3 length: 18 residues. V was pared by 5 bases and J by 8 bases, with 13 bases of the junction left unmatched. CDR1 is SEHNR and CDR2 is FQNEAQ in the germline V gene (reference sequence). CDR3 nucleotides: TGTGCCAGCAGCGCGCCGGGACTAGCGGGAGGATTCCGCGATGAGCAGTTCTTC. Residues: CASSAPGLAGGFRDEQFF.

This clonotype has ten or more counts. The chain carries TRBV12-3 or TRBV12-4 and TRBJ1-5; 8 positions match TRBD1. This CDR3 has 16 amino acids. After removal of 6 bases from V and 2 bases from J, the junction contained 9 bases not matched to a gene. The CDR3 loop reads CASSPGQGRGNQPQHF. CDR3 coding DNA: TGTGCCAGCAGCCCCGGACAGGGACGGGGCAATCAGCCCCAGCATTTT.

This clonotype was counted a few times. The CDR3 reads CASSSRGNNEKLFF. The DNA of the CDR3 is TGCGCCAGCAGCTCCCGGGGGAATAATGAAAAACTGTTTTTT. This chain uses TRBV5-1 with TRBJ1-4, with a possible D match to TRBD1 (5 bases). The V end was cut by 3 bases, the J end by 4 bases, with 10 bases between. This CDR3 is 14 amino acids long. Germline V CDR1 and CDR2: SGHRS, YFSETQ.

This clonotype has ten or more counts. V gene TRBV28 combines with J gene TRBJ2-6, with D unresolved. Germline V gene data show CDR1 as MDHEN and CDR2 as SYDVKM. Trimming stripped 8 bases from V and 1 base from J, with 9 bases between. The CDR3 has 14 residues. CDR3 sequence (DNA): TGTGCCAGCGGTGAGAATTCTGGGGCCAACGTCCTGACTTTC. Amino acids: CASGENSGANVLTF.

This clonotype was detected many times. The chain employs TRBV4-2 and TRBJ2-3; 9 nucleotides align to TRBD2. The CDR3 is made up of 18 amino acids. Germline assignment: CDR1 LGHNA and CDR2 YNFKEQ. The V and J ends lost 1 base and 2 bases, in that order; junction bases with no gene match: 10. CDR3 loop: CASSQGRALAGTTDTQYF. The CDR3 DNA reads TGTGCCAGCAGCCAAGGTCGAGCGCTAGCGGGGACCACAGATACGCAGTATTTT.

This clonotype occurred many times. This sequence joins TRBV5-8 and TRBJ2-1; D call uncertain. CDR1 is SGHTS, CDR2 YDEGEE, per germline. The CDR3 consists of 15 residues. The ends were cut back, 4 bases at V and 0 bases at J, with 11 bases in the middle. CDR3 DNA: TGTGCCAGCAGCCCCCGGGCTGGCTCCTACAATGAGCAGTTCTTC. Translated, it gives CASSPRAGSYNEQFF.

The DNA for the CDR3 is TGCAGTGCTAGAACAGGGGGCTCCTACAATGAGCAGTTCTTC. It is translated as CSARTGGSYNEQFF. The V call is TRBV20-1, the J call TRBJ2-1; 8 bases line up with TRBD1. This CDR3 comprises 14 residues. From germline, CDR1 is DFQATT and CDR2 SNEGSKA (reference sequence). V shed 2 bases, J shed 0 bases, and the junction held 0 bases outside the gene matches.

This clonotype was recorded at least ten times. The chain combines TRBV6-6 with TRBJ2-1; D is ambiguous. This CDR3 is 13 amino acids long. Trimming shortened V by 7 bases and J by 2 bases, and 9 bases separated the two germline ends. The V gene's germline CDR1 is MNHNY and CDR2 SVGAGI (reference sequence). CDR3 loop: CASTRGPYNEQFF. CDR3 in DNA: TGTGCCAGCACCCGCGGTCCCTACAATGAGCAGTTCTTC.

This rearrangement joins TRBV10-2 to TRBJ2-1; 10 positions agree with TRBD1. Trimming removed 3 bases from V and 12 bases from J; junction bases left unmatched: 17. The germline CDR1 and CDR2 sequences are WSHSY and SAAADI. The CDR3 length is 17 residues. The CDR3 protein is CASSEPNPGQGRQGQFF. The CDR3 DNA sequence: TGCGCCAGCAGTGAACCCAATCCGGGACAGGGGAGGCAAGGGCAGTTCTTC.

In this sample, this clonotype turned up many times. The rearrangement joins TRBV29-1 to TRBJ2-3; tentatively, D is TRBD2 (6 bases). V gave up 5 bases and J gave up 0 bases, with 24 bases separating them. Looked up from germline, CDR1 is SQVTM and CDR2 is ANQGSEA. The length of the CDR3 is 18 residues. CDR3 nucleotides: TGCAGCGTTTCCCGCGGGCTCTCTGGCGGGGACAGCACAGATACGCAGTATTTT. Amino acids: CSVSRGLSGGDSTDTQYF.

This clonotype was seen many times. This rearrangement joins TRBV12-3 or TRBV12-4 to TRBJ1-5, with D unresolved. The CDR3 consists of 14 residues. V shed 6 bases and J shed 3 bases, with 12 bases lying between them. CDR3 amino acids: CASSHPFHNQPQHF. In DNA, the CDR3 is TGTGCCAGCAGCCACCCCTTTCACAATCAGCCCCAGCATTTT.

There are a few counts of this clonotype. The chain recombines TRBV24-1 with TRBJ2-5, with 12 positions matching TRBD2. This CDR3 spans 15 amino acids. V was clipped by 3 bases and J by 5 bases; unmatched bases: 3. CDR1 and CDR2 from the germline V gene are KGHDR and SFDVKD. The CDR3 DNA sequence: TGTGCCACCAGTGATCGGACTAGCGGGGTGGAGACCCAGTACTTC. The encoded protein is CATSDRTSGVETQYF.

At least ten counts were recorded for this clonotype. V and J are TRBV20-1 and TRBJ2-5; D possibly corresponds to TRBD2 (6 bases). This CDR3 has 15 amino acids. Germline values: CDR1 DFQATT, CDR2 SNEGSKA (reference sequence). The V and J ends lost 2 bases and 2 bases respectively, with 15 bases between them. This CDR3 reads CSARMFWEEQETQYF. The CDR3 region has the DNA TGCAGTGCTAGAATGTTTTGGGAGGAACAAGAGACCCAGTACTTC.

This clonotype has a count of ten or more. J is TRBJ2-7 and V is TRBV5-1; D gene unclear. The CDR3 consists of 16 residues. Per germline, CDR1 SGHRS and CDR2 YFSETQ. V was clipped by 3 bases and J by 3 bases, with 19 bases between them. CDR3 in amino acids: CASSSLVGVPLYEQYF. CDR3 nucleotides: TGCGCCAGCAGCTCCCTAGTTGGGGTCCCCCTCTACGAGCAGTACTTC. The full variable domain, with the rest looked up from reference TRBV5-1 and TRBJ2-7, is KAGVTQTPRYLIKTRGQQVTLSCSPISGHRSVSWYQQTPGQGLQFLFEYFSETQRNKGNFPGRFSGRQFSNSRSEMNVSTLELGDSALYLCASSSLVGVPLYEQYFGPGTRLTVT.

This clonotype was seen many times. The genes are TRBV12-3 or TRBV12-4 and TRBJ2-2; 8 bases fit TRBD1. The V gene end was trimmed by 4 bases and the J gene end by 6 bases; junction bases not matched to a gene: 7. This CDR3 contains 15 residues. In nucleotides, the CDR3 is TGTGCCAGCAGTTGGGGTCAGGGGGCCGCCGGGGAGCTGTTTTTT. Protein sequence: CASSWGQGAAGELFF.

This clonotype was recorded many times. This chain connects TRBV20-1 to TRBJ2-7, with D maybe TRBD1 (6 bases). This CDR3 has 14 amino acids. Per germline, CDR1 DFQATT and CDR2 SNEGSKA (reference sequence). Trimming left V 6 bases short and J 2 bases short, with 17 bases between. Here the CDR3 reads CSAHSIRDTYEQYF. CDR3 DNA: TGCAGTGCCCATAGTATCAGGGACACCTACGAGCAGTACTTC.

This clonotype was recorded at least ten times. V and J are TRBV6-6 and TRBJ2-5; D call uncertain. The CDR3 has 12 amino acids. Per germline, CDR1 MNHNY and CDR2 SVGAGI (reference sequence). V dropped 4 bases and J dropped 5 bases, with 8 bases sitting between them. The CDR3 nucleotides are TGTGCCAGCAGTTTCCCGGACGAGACCCAGTACTTC. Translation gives CASSFPDETQYF.

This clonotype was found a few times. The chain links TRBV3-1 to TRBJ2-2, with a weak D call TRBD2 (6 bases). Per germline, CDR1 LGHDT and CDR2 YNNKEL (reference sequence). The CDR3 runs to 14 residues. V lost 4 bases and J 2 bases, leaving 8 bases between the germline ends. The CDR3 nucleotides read TGTGCCAGCAGCCTGGGACTTAACACCGGGGAGCTGTTTTTT. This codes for CASSLGLNTGELFF.

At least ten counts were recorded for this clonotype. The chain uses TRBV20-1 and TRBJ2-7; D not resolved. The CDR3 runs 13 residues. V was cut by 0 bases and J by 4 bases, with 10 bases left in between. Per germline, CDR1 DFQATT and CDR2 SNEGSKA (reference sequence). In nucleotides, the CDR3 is TGCAGTGCTAGAGATTGGGCTGGGTACGAGCAGTACTTC. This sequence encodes CSARDWAGYEQYF.

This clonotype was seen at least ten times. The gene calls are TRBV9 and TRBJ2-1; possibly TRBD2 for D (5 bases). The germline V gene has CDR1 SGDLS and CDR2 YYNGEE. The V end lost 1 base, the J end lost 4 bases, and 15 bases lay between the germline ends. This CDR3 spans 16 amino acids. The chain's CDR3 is CASSVNRITSYNEQFF. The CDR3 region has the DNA TGTGCCAGCAGCGTAAACCGAATAACTAGTTACAATGAGCAGTTCTTC.

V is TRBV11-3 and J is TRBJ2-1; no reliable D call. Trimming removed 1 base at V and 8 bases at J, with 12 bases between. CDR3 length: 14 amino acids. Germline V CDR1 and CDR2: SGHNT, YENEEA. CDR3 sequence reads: CASSLAHNRDEQFF. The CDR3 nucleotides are TGTGCCAGCAGCTTAGCCCACAATCGGGATGAGCAGTTCTTC. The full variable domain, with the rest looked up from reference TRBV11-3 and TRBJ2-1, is EAGVVQSPRYKIIEKKQPVAFWCNPISGHNTLYWYLQNLGQGPELLIRYENEEAVDDSQLPKDRFSAERLKGVDSTLKIQPAELGDSAVYLCASSLAHNRDEQFFGPGTRLTVL.

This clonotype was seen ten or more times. CDR3 bases: TGCAGCGTTGGACATAACACTGAAGCTTTCTTT. This codes for CSVGHNTEAFF. The chain recombines TRBV29-1 with TRBJ1-1; D is unresolved. This CDR3 is 11 amino acids long. Germline CDR1 reads SQVTM; CDR2 reads ANQGSEA. V was cut by 4 bases and J by 2 bases, with 5 bases left in between.

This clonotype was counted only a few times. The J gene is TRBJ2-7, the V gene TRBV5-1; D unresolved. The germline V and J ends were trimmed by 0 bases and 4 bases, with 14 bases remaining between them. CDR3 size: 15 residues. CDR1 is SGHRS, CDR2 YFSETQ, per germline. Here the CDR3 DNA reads TGCGCCAGCAGCTTGGGACCCCCTCCCGGGTACGAGCAGTACTTC. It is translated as CASSLGPPPGYEQYF.

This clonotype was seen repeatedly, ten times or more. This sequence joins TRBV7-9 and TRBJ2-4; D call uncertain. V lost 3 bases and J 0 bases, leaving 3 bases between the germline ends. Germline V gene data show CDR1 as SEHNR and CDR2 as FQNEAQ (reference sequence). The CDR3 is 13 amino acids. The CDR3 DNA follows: TGTGCCAGCAGCTTTGTAGCCAAAAACATTCAGTACTTC. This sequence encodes CASSFVAKNIQYF. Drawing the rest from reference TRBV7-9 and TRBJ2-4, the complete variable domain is DTGVSQNPRHKITKRGQNVTFRCDPISEHNRLYWYRQTLGQGPEFLTYFQNEAQLEKSRLLSDRFSAERPKGSFSTLEIQRTEQGDSAMYLCASSFVAKNIQYFGAGTRLSVL.